These 16 T cell receptor beta chains came from one sample sequenced in a study of blood T cell repertoires in COVID-19. The assay was immunoSEQ multiplex PCR, and TCRdb's table has in-frame clones only and misses some. Of about 280,000 clones listed, around 86% are singletons. The sequenced sample consisted of peripheral blood. These receptors were obtained from a woman aged 25 to 39 who had recovered from COVID-19.

The chain combines TRBV5-6 with TRBJ2-4; maybe TRBD2 (6 bases). The CDR3 has 14 residues. The germline V and J ends were trimmed by 4 bases and 5 bases, with 13 bases remaining between them. The germline V gene encodes CDR1 SGHDT and CDR2 YYEEEE. In DNA form, the CDR3 reads TGTGCCAGCAGCACGGGACGGAGGGAAAACATTCAGTACTTC. Protein product: CASSTGRRENIQYF.

The chain recombines TRBV27 with TRBJ2-1; TRBD1 agrees at 9 bases. Germline V gene data show CDR1 as MNHEY and CDR2 as SMNVEV (reference sequence). CDR3 length equals 14 residues. Unmatched junction bases numbered 9, after V lost 7 bases and J lost 8 bases. CDR3 in DNA: TGTGCCAGCACTAGCGGACAGGGGCTCGATGAGCAGTTCTTC. Encoded protein: CASTSGQGLDEQFF.

This chain uses TRBV2 with TRBJ1-4, with D unresolved. CDR3 length: 15 amino acids. V was trimmed by 4 bases and J by 0 bases, leaving 9 bases between them. Germline V lookup: CDR1 SNHLY, CDR2 FYNNEI. CDR3 coding DNA: TGTGCCAGCAGTGCCAACACCGCAACTAATGAAAAACTGTTTTTT. Encoded protein: CASSANTATNEKLFF.

The chain links TRBV20-1 to TRBJ2-7; tentative D call: TRBD2 (5 bases). Germline loops: CDR1 DFQATT, CDR2 SNEGSKA (reference sequence). The CDR3 is 8 residues long. The CDR3 spells CSATPPGV. Here the CDR3 DNA reads TGCAGTGCTACTCCCCCGGGGGTC.

This chain connects TRBV20-1 to TRBJ2-3; D uncertain. The germline CDR1 and CDR2 sequences are DFQATT and SNEGSKA (reference sequence). Between the trimmed V and J ends, which lost 2 bases and 6 bases, there was a span of 6 bases. The length of the CDR3 is 11 residues. The CDR3 protein is CSARPVDTQYF. The DNA of the CDR3 is TGCAGTGCTAGACCAGTGGATACGCAGTATTTT.

The CDR3: CASSRDSGRPTYEQYF. The CDR3 region has the DNA TGTGCCAGCAGCAGGGATAGCGGGAGGCCCACCTACGAGCAGTACTTC. This chain uses TRBV5-4 with TRBJ2-7; TRBD2 aligns across 10 bases. Germline CDR1 and CDR2: SGHNT and YYREEE (reference sequence). This CDR3 spans 16 amino acids. With 4 bases clipped from V and 2 bases from J, the junction kept 9 bases outside the gene matches.

The rearrangement links TRBV10-1 to TRBJ1-1, with TRBD1 matching over 11 bases. V was pared by 6 bases and J by 3 bases, with 18 bases of the junction left unmatched. Looked up from germline, CDR1 is WNHNN and CDR2 is SYGVQD (reference sequence). CDR3 length equals 19 residues. CDR3 sequence (DNA): TGCGCCAGCAGGAGGACAGGGGGCCTGCCAGCGGTCGCTTACACTGAAGCTTTCTTT. It yields the protein CASRRTGGLPAVAYTEAFF.

The rearrangement uses TRBV5-1 and TRBJ2-7, with TRBD1 identical over 8 bases. The trim removed 6 bases at V and 7 bases at J, leaving 12 bases unmatched. The CDR3 is 14 residues long. Germline values: CDR1 SGHRS, CDR2 YFSETQ. CDR3 sequence reads: CASMQTGVEGEQYF. In DNA, the CDR3 is TGCGCCAGCATGCAGACAGGGGTTGAGGGTGAGCAGTACTTC.

This clone was observed at least ten times. This same CDR3 is encoded by further DNA sequences in the sample. V gene TRBV27 combines with J gene TRBJ2-3; D gene ambiguous. Per germline, CDR1 MNHEY and CDR2 SMNVEV (reference sequence). Trimming removed 5 bases from V and 6 bases from J, with 12 bases in between. This CDR3 region has 13 residues. The CDR3 loop is CASSQPPGDTQYF. In DNA form, the CDR3 reads TGTGCCAGCAGTCAACCGCCCGGGGATACGCAGTATTTT.

The V gene is TRBV5-6, the J gene TRBJ2-7; D uncertain. The germline gives CDR1 SGHDT, CDR2 YYEEEE. The length of the CDR3 is 12 residues. Trimming took off 1 base at V and 3 bases at J, with 5 bases between the two ends. The CDR3 is CASSLRYYEQYF. The CDR3 nucleotides read TGTGCCAGCAGCTTGCGGTACTACGAGCAGTACTTC.

V usage is TRBV4-2 and J usage is TRBJ2-3; 8 bases match TRBD1. Germline CDR1 reads LGHNA; CDR2 reads YNFKEQ. The CDR3 loop spans 16 amino acids. The ends lost 6 bases at V and 1 base at J; junction bases unmatched: 9. Here the CDR3 reads CASSPVLDRGTDTQYF. CDR3 sequence (DNA): TGTGCCAGCAGTCCAGTCCTGGACAGGGGCACAGATACGCAGTATTTT.

V usage is TRBV19 and J usage is TRBJ1-5, with no clear D. The V gene's germline CDR1 is LNHDA and CDR2 SQIVND (reference sequence). The CDR3 spans 14 residues. V dropped 8 bases and J dropped 0 bases, with 11 bases sitting between them. The CDR3 bases are TGTGCCAGTCGAACCGGGATTAGCAATCAGCCCCAGCATTTT. It translates to CASRTGISNQPQHF.

The chain carries TRBV6-1 and TRBJ2-1; D gene uncertain. The CDR3 covers 14 residues. Germline CDR1 and CDR2: MNHNS and SASEGT. Trimming pared 2 bases from V and 3 bases from J, leaving 8 bases between. CDR3 coding DNA: TGTGCCAGCAGTGAACTAGGCGTCTACAATGAGCAGTTCTTC. Protein sequence: CASSELGVYNEQFF.

The rearrangement links TRBV27 to TRBJ1-5; a weak D match, TRBD1 (5 bases). The CDR3 loop spans 14 amino acids. Germline CDR1 MNHEY, CDR2 SMNVEV (reference sequence). V was cut by 5 bases and J by 9 bases, with 17 bases left in between. The CDR3 sequence: CASSLGTGTWPQHF. DNA for the CDR3: TGTGCCAGCAGTCTCGGAACAGGCACTTGGCCCCAGCATTTT.

The chain has TRBV4-3 and TRBJ1-5; D possibly corresponds to TRBD1 (5 bases). With 0 bases removed from V and 6 bases from J, the gap between germline ends came to 12 bases. The CDR3 sequence is 15 residues long. Germline CDR1 and CDR2: LGHNA and YSLEER. The CDR3 DNA follows: TGCGCCAGCAGCCAAGATGATTCGGGGGTTCAGCCCCAGCATTTT. Its protein product is CASSQDDSGVQPQHF.

This clone was counted between two and nine times. This chain uses TRBV21-1 with TRBJ2-2; the table assigns TRBD1, which was not confirmed against the DNA. TRBV21-1 is classified as a pseudogene. The CDR3 is 17 amino acids. The CDR3 bases are TGTGCCAGCATAGACCCTTTCGGCAGGCTAAACACCGGGGAGCTGTTTTTT. Encoded protein: CASIDPFGRLNTGELFF.